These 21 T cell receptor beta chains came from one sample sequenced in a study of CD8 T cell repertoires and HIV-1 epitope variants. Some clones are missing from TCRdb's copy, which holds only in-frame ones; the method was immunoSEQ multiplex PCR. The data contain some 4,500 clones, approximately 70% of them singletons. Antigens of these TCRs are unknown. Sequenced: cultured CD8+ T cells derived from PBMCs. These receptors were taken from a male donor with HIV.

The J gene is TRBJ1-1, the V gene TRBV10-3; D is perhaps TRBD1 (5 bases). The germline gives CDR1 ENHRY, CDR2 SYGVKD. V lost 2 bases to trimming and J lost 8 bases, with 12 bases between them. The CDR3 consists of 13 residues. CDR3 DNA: TGTGCCATCAGTGAGGGAGGGACCGCCGAAGCTTTCTTT. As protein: CAISEGGTAEAFF.

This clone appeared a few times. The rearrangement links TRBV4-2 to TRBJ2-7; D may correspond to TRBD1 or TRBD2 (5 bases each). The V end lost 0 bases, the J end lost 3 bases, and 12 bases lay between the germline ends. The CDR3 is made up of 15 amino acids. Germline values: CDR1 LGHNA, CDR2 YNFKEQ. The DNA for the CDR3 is TGTGCCAGCAGCCAAGATCCAGGGAGTAGCTACGAGCAGTACTTC. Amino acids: CASSQDPGSSYEQYF.

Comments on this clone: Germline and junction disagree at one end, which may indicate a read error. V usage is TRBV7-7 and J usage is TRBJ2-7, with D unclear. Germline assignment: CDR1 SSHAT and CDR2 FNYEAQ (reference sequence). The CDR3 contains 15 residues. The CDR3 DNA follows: TGTGCTAGCAGCTTAGATCAGACCAGAGTCTACGAGCAGTACTTC. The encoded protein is CASSLDQTRVYEQYF.

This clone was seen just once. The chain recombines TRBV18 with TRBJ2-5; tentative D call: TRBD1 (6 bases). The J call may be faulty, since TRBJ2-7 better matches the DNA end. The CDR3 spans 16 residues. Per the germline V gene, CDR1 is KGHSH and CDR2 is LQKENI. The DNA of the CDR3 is TGTGCCAGCTCACCCCCCCAGGACAGCCCGTCCTACGAGCAGTACTTC. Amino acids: CASSPPQDSPSYEQYF.

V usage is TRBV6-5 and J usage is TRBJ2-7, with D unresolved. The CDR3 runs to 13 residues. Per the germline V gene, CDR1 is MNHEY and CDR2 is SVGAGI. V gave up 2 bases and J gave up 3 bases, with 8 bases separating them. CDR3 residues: CASSYGQLYEQYF. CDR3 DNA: TGTGCCAGCAGTTACGGGCAGCTCTACGAGCAGTACTTC.

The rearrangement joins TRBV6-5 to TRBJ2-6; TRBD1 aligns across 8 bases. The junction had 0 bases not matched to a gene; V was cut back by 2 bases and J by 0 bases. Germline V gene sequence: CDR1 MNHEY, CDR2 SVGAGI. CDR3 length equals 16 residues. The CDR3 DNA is TGTGCCAGCAGTTACACAGGGGGCTCTGGGGCCAACGTCCTGACTTTC. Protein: CASSYTGGSGANVLTF.

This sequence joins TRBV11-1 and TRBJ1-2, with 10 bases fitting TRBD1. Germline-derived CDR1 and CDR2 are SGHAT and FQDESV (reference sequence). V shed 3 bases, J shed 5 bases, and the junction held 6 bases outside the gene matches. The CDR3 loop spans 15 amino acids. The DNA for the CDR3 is TGTGCCAGCAGCTTCGGACAGGGGGATGTATATGGCTACACCTTC. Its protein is CASSFGQGDVYGYTF.

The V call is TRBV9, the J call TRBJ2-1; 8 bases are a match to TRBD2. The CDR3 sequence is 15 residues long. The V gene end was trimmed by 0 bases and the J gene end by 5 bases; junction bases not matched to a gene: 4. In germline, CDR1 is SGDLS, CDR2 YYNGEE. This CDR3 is CASSVGTSHDNEQFF. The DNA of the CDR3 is TGTGCCAGCAGCGTAGGGACTAGCCATGACAATGAGCAGTTCTTC.

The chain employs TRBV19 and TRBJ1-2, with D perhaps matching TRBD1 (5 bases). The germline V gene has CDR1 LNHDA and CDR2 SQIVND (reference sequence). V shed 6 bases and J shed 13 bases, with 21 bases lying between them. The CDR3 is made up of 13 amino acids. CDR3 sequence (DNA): TGTGCCAGTAGGGGCGGCCTTGACAGAGGAAGCACCTTC. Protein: CASRGGLDRGSTF.

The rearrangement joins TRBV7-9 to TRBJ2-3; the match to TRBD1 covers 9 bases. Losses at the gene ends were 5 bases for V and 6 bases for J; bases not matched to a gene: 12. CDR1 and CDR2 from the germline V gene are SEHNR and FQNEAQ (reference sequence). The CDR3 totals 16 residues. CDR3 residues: CASSRYTGGLADTQYF. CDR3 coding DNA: TGTGCCAGCAGCCGATACACAGGGGGCCTGGCTGATACGCAGTATTTT.

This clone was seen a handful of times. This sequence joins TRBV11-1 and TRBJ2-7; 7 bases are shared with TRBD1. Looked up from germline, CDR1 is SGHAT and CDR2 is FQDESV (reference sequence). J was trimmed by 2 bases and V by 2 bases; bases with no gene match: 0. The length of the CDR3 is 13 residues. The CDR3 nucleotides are TGTGCCAGCAGCTTACAGGGGGCCTACGAGCAGTACTTC. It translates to CASSLQGAYEQYF.

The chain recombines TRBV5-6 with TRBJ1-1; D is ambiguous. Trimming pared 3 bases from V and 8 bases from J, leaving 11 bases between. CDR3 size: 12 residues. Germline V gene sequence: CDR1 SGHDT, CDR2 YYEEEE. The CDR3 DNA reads TGTGCCAGCAGCTCCTGGACTCGAGAAGCTTTCTTT. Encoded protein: CASSSWTREAFF.

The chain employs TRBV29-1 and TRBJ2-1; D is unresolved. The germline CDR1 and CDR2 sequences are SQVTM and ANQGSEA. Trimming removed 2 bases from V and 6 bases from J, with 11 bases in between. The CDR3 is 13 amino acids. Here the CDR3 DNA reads TGCAGCGTTGAACCGGACCCTGGCAATGAGCAGTTCTTC. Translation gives CSVEPDPGNEQFF.

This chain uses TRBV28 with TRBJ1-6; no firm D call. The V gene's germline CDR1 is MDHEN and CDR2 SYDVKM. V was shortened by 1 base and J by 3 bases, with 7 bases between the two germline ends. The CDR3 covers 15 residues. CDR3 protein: CASSLSFSYNSPLHF. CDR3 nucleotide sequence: TGTGCCAGCAGTTTATCCTTCAGCTATAATTCACCCCTCCACTTT.

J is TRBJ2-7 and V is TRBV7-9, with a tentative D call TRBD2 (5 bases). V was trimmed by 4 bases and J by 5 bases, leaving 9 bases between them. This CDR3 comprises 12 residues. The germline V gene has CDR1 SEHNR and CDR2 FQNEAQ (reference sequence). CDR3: CASSYGDHEQYF. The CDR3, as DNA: TGTGCCAGCAGCTACGGGGATCACGAGCAGTACTTC.

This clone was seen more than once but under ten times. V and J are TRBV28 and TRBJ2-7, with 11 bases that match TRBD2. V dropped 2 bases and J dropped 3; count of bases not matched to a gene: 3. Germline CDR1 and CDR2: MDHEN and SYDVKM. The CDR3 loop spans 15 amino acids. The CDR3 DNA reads TGTGCCAGCAGTTTACTAGCGGGGGGTCTCTACGAGCAGTACTTC. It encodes CASSLLAGGLYEQYF.

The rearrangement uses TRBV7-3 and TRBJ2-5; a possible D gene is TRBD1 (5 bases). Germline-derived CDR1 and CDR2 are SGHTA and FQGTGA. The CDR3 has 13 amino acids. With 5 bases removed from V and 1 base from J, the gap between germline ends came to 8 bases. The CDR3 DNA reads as TGTGCCAGCAGCCAAGACAGCCAAGAGACCCAGTACTTC. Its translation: CASSQDSQETQYF.

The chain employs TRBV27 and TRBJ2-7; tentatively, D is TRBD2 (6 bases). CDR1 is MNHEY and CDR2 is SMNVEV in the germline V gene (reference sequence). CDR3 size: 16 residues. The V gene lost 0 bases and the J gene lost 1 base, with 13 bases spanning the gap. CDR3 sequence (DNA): TGTGCCAGCAGTTTATCGGAGGGGACTGTATCCTACGAGCAGTACTTC. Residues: CASSLSEGTVSYEQYF.

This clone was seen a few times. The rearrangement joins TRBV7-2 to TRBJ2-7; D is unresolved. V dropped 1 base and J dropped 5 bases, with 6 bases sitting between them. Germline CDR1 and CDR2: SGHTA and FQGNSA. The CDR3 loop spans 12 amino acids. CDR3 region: CASSLVGDEQYF. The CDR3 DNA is TGTGCCAGCAGCTTAGTCGGTGACGAGCAGTACTTC.

The CDR3 protein is CASSRDMNTEAFF. Written as DNA, the CDR3 is TGCGCCAGCAGCAGGGACATGAACACTGAAGCTTTCTTT. The gene calls are TRBV5-1 and TRBJ1-1; tentative D call: TRBD1 (6 bases). The CDR3 extends over 13 amino acids. Germline V gene lookup returns CDR1 SGHRS and CDR2 YFSETQ. Between the trimmed V and J ends, which lost 4 bases and 0 bases, there was a span of 7 bases. Looking up the rest from reference TRBV5-1 and TRBJ1-1 gives the full variable domain: KAGVTQTPRYLIKTRGQQVTLSCSPISGHRSVSWYQQTPGQGLQFLFEYFSETQRNKGNFPGRFSGRQFSNSRSEMNVSTLELGDSALYLCASSRDMNTEAFFGQGTRLTVV.

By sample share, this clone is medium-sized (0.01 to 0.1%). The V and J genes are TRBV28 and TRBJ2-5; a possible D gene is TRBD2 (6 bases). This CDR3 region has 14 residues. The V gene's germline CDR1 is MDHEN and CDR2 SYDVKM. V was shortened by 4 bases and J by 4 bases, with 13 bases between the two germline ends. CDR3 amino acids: CASSSPLGGETQYF. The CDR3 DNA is TGTGCCAGCAGTTCACCCCTGGGGGGAGAGACCCAGTACTTC.